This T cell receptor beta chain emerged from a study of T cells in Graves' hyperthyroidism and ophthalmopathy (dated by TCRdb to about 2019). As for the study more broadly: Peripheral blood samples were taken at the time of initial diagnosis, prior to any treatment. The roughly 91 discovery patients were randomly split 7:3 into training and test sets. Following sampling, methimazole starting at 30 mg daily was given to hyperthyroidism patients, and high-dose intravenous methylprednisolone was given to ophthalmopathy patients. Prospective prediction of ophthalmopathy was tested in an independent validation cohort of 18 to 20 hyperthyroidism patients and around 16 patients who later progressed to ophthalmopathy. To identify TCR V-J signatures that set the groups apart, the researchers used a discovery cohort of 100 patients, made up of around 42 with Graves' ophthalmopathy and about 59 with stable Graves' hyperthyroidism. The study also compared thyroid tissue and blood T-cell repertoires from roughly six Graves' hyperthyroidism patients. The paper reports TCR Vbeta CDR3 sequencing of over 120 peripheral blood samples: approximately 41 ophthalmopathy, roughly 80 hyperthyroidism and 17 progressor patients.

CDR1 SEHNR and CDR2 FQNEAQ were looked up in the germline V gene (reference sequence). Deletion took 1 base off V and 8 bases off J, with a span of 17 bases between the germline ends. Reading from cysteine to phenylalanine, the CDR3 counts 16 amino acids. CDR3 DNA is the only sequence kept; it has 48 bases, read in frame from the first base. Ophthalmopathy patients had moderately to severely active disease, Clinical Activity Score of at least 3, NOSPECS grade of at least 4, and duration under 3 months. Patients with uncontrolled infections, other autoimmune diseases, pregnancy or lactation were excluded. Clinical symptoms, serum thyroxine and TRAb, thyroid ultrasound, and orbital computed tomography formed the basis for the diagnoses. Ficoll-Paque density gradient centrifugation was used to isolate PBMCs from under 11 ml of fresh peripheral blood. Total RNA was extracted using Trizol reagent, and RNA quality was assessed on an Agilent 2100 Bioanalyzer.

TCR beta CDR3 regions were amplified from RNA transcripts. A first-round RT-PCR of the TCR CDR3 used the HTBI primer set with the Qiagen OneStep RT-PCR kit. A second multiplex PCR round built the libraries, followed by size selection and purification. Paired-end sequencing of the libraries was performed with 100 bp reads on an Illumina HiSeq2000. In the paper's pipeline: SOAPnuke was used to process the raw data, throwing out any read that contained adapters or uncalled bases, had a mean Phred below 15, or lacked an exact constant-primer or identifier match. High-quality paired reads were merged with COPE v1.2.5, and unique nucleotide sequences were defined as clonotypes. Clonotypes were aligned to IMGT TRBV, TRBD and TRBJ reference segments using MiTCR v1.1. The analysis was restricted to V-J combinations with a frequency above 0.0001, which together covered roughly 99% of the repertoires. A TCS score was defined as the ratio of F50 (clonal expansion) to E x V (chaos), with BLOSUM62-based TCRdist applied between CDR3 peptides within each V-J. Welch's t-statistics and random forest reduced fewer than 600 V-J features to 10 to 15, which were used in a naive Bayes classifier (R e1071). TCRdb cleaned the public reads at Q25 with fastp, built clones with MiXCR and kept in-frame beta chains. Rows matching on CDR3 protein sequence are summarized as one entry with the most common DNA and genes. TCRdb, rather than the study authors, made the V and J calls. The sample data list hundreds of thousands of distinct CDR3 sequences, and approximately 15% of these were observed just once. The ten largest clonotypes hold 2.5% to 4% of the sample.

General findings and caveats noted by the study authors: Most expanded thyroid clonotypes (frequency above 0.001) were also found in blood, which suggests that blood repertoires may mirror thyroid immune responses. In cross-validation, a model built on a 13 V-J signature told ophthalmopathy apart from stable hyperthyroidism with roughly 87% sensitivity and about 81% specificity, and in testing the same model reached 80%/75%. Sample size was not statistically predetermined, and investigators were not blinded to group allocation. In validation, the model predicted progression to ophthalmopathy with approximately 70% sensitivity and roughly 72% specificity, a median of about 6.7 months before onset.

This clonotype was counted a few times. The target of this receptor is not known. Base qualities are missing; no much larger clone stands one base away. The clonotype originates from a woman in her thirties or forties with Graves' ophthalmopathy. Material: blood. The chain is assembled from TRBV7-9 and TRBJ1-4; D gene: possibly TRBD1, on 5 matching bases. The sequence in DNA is TGTGCCAGCAGCTTAGAAGATGCGGGGCCTGAGGAAAAACTGTTTTTT. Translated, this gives CASSLEDAGPEEKLFF.